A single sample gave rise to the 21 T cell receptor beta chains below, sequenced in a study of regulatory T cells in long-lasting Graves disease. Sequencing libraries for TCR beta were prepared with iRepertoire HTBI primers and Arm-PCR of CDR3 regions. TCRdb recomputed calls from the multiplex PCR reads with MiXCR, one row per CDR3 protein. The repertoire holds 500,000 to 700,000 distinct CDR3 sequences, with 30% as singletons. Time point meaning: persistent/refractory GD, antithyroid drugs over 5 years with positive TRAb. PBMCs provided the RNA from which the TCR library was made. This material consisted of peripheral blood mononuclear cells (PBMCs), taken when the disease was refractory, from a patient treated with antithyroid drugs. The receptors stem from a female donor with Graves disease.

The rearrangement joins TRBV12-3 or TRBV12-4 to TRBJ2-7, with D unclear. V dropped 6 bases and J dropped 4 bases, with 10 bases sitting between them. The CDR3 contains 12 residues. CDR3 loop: CASRSGTYEQYF. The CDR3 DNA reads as TGTGCCAGCAGATCCGGTACTTACGAGCAGTACTTC.

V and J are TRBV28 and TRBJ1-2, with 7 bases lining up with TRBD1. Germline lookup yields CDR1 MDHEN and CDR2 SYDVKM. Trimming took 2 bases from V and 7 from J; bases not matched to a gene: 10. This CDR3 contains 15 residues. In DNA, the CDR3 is TGTGCCAGCAGTTTACCGGGACAGACCCTCCTTGGCTACACCTTC. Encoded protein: CASSLPGQTLLGYTF.

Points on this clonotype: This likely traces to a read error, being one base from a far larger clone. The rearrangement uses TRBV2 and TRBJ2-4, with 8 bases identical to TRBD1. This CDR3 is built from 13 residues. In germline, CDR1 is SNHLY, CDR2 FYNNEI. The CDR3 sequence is CASSETGDHGHTF. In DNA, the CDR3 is TGTGCCAGCAGTGAGACAGGGGATCACGGCCACACCTTC.

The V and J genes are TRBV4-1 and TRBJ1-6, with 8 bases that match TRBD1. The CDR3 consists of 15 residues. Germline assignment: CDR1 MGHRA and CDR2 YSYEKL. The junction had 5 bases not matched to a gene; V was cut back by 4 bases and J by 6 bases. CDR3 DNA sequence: TGCGCCAGCAGCCGACGACAGGGGCGTAATTCACCCCTCCACTTT. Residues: CASSRRQGRNSPLHF.

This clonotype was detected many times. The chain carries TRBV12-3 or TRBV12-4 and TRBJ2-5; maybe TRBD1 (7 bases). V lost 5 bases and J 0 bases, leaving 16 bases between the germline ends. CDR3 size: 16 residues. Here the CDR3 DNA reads TGTGCCAGCAGTCAAGGGGGCAGGGGGGACCAAGAGACCCAGTACTTC. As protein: CASSQGGRGDQETQYF.

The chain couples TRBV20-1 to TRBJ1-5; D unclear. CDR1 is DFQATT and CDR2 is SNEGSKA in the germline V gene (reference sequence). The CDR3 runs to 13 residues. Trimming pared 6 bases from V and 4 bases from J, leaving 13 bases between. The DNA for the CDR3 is TGCAGTGCCGGCGGACCGGGAAATCAGCCCCAGCATTTT. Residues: CSAGGPGNQPQHF.

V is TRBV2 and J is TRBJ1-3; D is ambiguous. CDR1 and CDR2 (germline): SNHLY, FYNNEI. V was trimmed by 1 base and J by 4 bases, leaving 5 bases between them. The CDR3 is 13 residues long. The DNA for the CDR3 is TGTGCCAGCAGTGAAGAGCAAGGAAACACCATATATTTT. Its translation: CASSEEQGNTIYF.

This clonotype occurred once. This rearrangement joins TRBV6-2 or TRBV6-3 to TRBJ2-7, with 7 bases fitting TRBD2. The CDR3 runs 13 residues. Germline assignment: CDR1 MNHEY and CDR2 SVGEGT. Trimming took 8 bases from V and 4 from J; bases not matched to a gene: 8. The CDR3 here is CASGLWGGYEQYF. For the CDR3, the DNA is TGTGCCAGCGGTCTCTGGGGGGGGTACGAGCAGTACTTC.

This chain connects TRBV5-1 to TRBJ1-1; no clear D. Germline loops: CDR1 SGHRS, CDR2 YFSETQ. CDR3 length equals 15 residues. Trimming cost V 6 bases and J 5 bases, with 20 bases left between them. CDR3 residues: CASMPNSFDSTEAFF. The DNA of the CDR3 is TGCGCCAGCATGCCCAACTCCTTTGATAGTACTGAAGCTTTCTTT.

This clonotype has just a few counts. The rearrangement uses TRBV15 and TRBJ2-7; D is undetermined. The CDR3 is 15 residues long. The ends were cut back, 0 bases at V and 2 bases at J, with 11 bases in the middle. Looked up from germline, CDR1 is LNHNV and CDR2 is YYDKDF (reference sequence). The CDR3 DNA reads TGTGCCACCAGCAGAGATCAGAAACTCACCTACGAGCAGTACTTC. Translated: CATSRDQKLTYEQYF.

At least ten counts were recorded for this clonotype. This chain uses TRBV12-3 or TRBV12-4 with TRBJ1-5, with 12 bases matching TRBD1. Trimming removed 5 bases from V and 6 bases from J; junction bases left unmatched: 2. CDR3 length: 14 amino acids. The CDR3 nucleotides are TGTGCCAGCAGTGGGACAGGGGGCCTTCAGCCCCAGCATTTT. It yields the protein CASSGTGGLQPQHF.

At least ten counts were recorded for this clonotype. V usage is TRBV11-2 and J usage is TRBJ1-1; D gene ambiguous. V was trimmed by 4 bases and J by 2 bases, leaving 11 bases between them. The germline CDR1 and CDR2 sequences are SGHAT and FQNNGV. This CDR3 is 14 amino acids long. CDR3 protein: CASSSDLGNTEAFF. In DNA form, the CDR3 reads TGTGCCAGCAGCTCTGACCTAGGCAACACTGAAGCTTTCTTT.

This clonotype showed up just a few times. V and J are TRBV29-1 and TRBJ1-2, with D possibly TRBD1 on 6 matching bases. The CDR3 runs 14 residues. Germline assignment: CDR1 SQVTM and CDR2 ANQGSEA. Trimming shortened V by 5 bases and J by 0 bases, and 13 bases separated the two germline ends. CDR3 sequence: CSVSGGPANYGYTF. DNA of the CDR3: TGCAGCGTTTCGGGGGGCCCAGCTAACTATGGCTACACCTTC.

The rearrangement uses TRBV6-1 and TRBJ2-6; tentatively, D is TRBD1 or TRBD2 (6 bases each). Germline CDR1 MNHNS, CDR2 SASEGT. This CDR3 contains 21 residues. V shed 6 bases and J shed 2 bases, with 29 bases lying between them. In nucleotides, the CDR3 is TGTGCCAGCAGCCGTAGGGGGGACATCCCTCGGGGCAAGACTGGGGCCAACGTCCTGACTTTC. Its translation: CASSRRGDIPRGKTGANVLTF.

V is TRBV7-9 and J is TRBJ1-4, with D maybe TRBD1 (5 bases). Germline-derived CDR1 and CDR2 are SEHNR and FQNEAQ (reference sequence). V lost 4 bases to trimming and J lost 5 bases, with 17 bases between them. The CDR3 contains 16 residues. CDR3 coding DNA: TGTGCCAGCAGCTCCCTACGCGGCAGGGCCAATGAAAAACTGTTTTTT. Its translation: CASSSLRGRANEKLFF.

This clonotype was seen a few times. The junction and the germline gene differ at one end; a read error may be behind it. CDR3 residues: CASSQGTNYGYTF. CDR3 in DNA: TGCGCCAGCAGCCAAGGGACTAATTATGGCTACACCTTC. The gene calls are TRBV4-1 and TRBJ1-2; D unclear. Germline V gene data show CDR1 as MGHRA and CDR2 as YSYEKL. The CDR3 totals 13 residues.

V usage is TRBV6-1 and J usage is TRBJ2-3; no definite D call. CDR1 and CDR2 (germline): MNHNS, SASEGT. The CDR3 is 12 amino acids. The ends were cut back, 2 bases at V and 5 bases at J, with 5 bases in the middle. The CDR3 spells CASSEFGDTQYF. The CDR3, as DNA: TGTGCCAGCAGTGAATTCGGAGATACGCAGTATTTT.

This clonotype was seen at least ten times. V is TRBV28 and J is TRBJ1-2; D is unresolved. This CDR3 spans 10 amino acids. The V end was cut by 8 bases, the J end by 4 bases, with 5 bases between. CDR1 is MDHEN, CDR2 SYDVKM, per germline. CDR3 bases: TGTGCCAGCTATAGCTATGGCTACACCTTC. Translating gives CASYSYGYTF.

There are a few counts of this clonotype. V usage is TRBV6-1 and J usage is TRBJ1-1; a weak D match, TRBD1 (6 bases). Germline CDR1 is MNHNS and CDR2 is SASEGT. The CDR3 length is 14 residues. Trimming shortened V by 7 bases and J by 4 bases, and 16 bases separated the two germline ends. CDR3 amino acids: CASKPGGRRTEAFF. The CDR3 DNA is TGTGCCAGCAAACCGGGGGGCCGCCGCACTGAAGCTTTCTTT.

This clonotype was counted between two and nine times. CDR3 DNA: TGCGCCAGCAGACAGGGGGCCTACACTAATGAAAAACTGTTTTTT. This codes for CASRQGAYTNEKLFF. The chain uses TRBV5-1 and TRBJ1-4; 9 bases map to TRBD1. The junction had 4 bases not matched to a gene; V was cut back by 5 bases and J by 2 bases. The germline gives CDR1 SGHRS, CDR2 YFSETQ. This CDR3 is 15 amino acids long.

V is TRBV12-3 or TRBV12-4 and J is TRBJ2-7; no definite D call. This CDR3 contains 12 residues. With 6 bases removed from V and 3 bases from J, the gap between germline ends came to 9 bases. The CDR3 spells CASRFAFYEQYF. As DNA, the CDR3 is TGTGCCAGCAGGTTCGCATTCTACGAGCAGTACTTC.